These 25 T cell receptor beta chains were sequenced from one sample in a study of CD4 T cells in relation to SARS-CoV-2 and coronaviruses. Repertoires were generated with immunoSEQ multiplex PCR, while TCRdb's copy carries only in-frame clones and drops some. The data hold about 36,000 clones, with 77% observed a single time. Antigens of these TCRs are unknown. Sequencing was carried out using memory CD4+ T cells from PBMCs, cultured in vitro. The receptors originated from an adult with COVID-19.

The chain links TRBV10-3 to TRBJ1-3; D unclear. CDR1 ENHRY and CDR2 SYGVKD come from the germline V gene. The CDR3 is 16 amino acids. V gave up 6 bases and J gave up 0 bases, with 15 bases separating them. CDR3 DNA sequence: TGTGCCATCAGCGCGACGGAGCCAAGCTCTGGAAACACCATATATTTT. The encoded protein is CAISATEPSSGNTIYF.

J is TRBJ1-2 and V is TRBV3-1 (or the pseudogene TRBV3-2), with D perhaps matching TRBD1 (5 bases). The CDR3 is made up of 14 amino acids. Germline V lookup: CDR1 LGHDT, CDR2 YNNKEL (reference sequence). Trimming took 4 bases from V and 7 from J, leaving 16 bases between them. The CDR3 region is CASSPRGGSGGYTF. The CDR3, as DNA: TGTGCCAGCAGCCCTCGTGGGGGAAGTGGTGGCTACACCTTC.

V gene TRBV27 combines with J gene TRBJ2-7, with 8 bases matching TRBD1. With V trimmed by 10 bases and J by 6 bases, 8 bases remained unmatched. Germline V gene data show CDR1 as MNHEY and CDR2 as SMNVEV (reference sequence). The CDR3 runs to 12 residues. CDR3 amino acids: CAIGQGVAEQYF. The CDR3 DNA follows: TGTGCCATAGGACAGGGAGTGGCCGAGCAGTACTTC.

The chain employs TRBV28 and TRBJ2-2; maybe TRBD2 (6 bases). V shed 6 bases and J shed 1 base, with 15 bases lying between them. Germline CDR1 MDHEN, CDR2 SYDVKM. There are 16 residues in the CDR3. DNA for the CDR3: TGTGCCAGCAGCCTGGGGCGGGGCGGGAACACCGGGGAGCTGTTTTTT. Residues: CASSLGRGGNTGELFF.

This clone turned up a few times. The chain joins TRBV6-5 to TRBJ2-2; D gene uncertain. V dropped 4 bases and J dropped 4 bases, with 10 bases sitting between them. CDR1 is MNHEY and CDR2 is SVGAGI in the germline V gene. The CDR3 loop spans 14 amino acids. CDR3 protein: CASSSAGITGELFF. The CDR3 DNA is TGTGCCAGCAGTTCCGCAGGAATCACCGGGGAGCTGTTTTTT.

V usage is TRBV7-9 and J usage is TRBJ2-5; a possible D gene is TRBD2 (6 bases). CDR1 is SEHNR and CDR2 is FQNEAQ in the germline V gene (reference sequence). This CDR3 contains 17 residues. The ends were cut back, 2 bases at V and 1 base at J, with 17 bases in the middle. DNA of the CDR3: TGTGCCAGCAGCTTACCCCTCGACGCGGGGCCCCAAGAGACCCAGTACTTC. Its translation: CASSLPLDAGPQETQYF.

The rearrangement joins TRBV28 to TRBJ2-3; 8 bases line up with TRBD1. This CDR3 is built from 15 residues. J gave up 2 bases and V 2 bases, and 3 bases lay outside the gene matches. Germline V CDR1 and CDR2: MDHEN, SYDVKM. CDR3 sequence: CASSLAGGLTDTQYF. The CDR3 nucleotides read TGTGCCAGCAGTTTAGCAGGGGGCCTCACAGATACGCAGTATTTT.

The rearrangement links TRBV6-5 to TRBJ2-7, with D unresolved. Germline assignment: CDR1 MNHEY and CDR2 SVGAGI. V shed 6 bases and J shed 3 bases, with 12 bases lying between them. The CDR3 length is 13 residues. CDR3 in DNA: TGTGCCAGCAGCCCCGCCGTGGGCTACGAGCAGTACTTC. This translates into CASSPAVGYEQYF.

The chain is built from TRBV5-4 and TRBJ1-5; 10 nucleotides line up with TRBD1. J lost 3 bases, V lost 4 bases, and 1 base had no gene match. CDR1 is SGHNT and CDR2 is YYREEE in the germline V gene (reference sequence). The CDR3 covers 14 residues. In DNA, the CDR3 is TGTGCCAGCAGCCGACAGGGGGCCAATCAGCCCCAGCATTTT. It encodes CASSRQGANQPQHF. The whole variable domain, filled in from reference TRBV5-4 and TRBJ1-5, reads ETGVTQSPTHLIKTRGQQVTLRCSSQSGHNTVSWYQQALGQGPQFIFQYYREEENGRGNFPPRFSGLQFPNYSSELNVNALELDDSALYLCASSRQGANQPQHFGDGTRLSIL.

V and J are TRBV2 and TRBJ1-2; TRBD1 is a possible D gene (6 bases). Germline-derived CDR1 and CDR2 are SNHLY and FYNNEI. V was trimmed by 4 bases and J by 3 bases, leaving 18 bases between them. This CDR3 has 16 amino acids. CDR3 coding DNA: TGTGCCAGCAGTGCTCCAGGGGCCGGGGACGACTATGGCTACACCTTC. Its protein product is CASSAPGAGDDYGYTF. Full variable domain (rest looked up from reference TRBV2 and TRBJ1-2): EPEVTQTPSHQVTQMGQEVILRCVPISNHLYFYWYRQILGQKVEFLVSFYNNEISEKSEIFDDQFSVERPDGSNFTLKIRSTKLEDSAMYFCASSAPGAGDDYGYTFGSGTRLTVV.

The V gene is TRBV7-2, the J gene TRBJ1-2, with 7 nucleotides matching TRBD1. From germline, CDR1 is SGHTA and CDR2 FQGNSA. Germline trimming cut 2 bases from V and 4 bases from J; bases unmatched to any gene: 7. The CDR3 spans 15 residues. CDR3 amino acids: CASSLTPDRAYGYTF. In nucleotides, the CDR3 is TGTGCCAGCAGCTTAACACCCGACAGGGCCTATGGCTACACCTTC.

This chain uses TRBV6-5 with TRBJ2-7, with D unclear. The CDR3 loop spans 14 amino acids. The germline V gene encodes CDR1 MNHEY and CDR2 SVGAGI. Trimming stripped 5 bases from V and 0 bases from J, with 11 bases between. The DNA of the CDR3 is TGTGCCAGCAGTATAGGTAGGAACTCCTACGAGCAGTACTTC. Translation: CASSIGRNSYEQYF.

V usage is TRBV28 and J usage is TRBJ2-1; D might be TRBD2 (6 bases). Germline CDR1 reads MDHEN; CDR2 reads SYDVKM. The CDR3 loop spans 14 amino acids. V shed 1 base and J shed 6 bases, with 10 bases lying between them. The chain's CDR3 is CASSLSPGGNEQFF. In nucleotides, the CDR3 is TGTGCCAGCAGTTTATCTCCCGGGGGCAATGAGCAGTTCTTC. The whole variable domain, filled in from reference TRBV28 and TRBJ2-1, reads DVKVTQSSRYLVKRTGEKVFLECVQDMDHENMFWYRQDPGLGLRLIYFSYDVKMKEKGDIPEGYSVSREKKERFSLILESASTNQTSMYLCASSLSPGGNEQFFGPGTRLTVL.

Only one count was recorded for this clone. The J gene is TRBJ2-5, the V gene TRBV12-3 or TRBV12-4; D call uncertain. Trimming cost V 3 bases and J 13 bases, with 15 bases left between them. The CDR3 contains 12 residues. The CDR3 sequence is CASSFNKVAPYF. DNA of the CDR3: TGTGCCAGCAGTTTTAATAAAGTAGCTCCGTACTTC.

The V and J genes are TRBV3-1 (or the pseudogene TRBV3-2) and TRBJ1-1; 8 bases align to TRBD1. Germline CDR1 is LGHDT and CDR2 is YNNKEL (reference sequence). The CDR3 spans 14 residues. The J segment lost 5 bases and the V segment lost 1 base, leaving 3 bases of the junction unmatched. CDR3 nucleotide sequence: TGTGCCAGCAGCCAAGGGACAGGGCGGACTGAAGCTTTCTTT. This encodes CASSQGTGRTEAFF.

This chain uses TRBV6-1 with TRBJ1-3; TRBD1 matches at 7 bases. The CDR3 covers 16 residues. Per germline, CDR1 MNHNS and CDR2 SASEGT. V was pared by 1 base and J by 2 bases, with 5 bases of the junction left unmatched. The CDR3 spells CASSEGNRGTGNTIYF. The CDR3 nucleotides are TGTGCCAGCAGTGAAGGGAACAGGGGAACTGGAAACACCATATATTTT.

The CDR3 reads CASSEPENTEAFF. The CDR3 DNA follows: TGTGCCAGCAGTGAACCGGAGAACACTGAAGCTTTCTTT. The rearrangement links TRBV2 to TRBJ1-1; D unclear. The V end lost 2 bases, the J end lost 1 base, and 5 bases lay between the germline ends. Germline V lookup: CDR1 SNHLY, CDR2 FYNNEI. The CDR3 is 13 residues long.

V gene TRBV5-6 combines with J gene TRBJ1-4, with D perhaps matching TRBD1 (6 bases). CDR1 is SGHDT and CDR2 is YYEEEE in the germline V gene. The CDR3 runs 14 residues. Trimming shortened V by 1 base and J by 10 bases, and 14 bases separated the two germline ends. The CDR3 region is CASSLRDIRGKLFF. The CDR3, as DNA: TGTGCCAGCAGCTTGAGGGACATCCGCGGAAAACTGTTTTTT.

V is TRBV3-1 (or the pseudogene TRBV3-2) and J is TRBJ1-1, with TRBD1 as a possible D gene (6 bases). The germline gives CDR1 LGHDT, CDR2 YNNKEL (reference sequence). This CDR3 is built from 15 residues. The germline V and J ends were trimmed by 4 bases and 1 base, with 13 bases remaining between them. CDR3 loop: CASSLYGGRNTEAFF. DNA for the CDR3: TGTGCCAGCAGCCTGTACGGGGGCAGGAACACTGAAGCTTTCTTT.

This clone was recorded a few times. This rearrangement joins TRBV5-5 to TRBJ2-2, with D possibly being TRBD1 or TRBD2 (6 bases each). Germline CDR1 SGHKS, CDR2 YYEKEE (reference sequence). Trimming stripped 2 bases from V and 4 bases from J, with 12 bases between. There are 15 residues in the CDR3. The CDR3: CASSFWTAGTGELFF. The CDR3 DNA sequence: TGTGCCAGCAGCTTTTGGACAGCGGGCACCGGGGAGCTGTTTTTT.

The V gene is TRBV5-1, the J gene TRBJ2-7, with D perhaps matching TRBD1 or TRBD2 (5 bases each). V dropped 0 bases and J dropped 0 bases, with 13 bases sitting between them. CDR3 length: 16 amino acids. The germline V gene encodes CDR1 SGHRS and CDR2 YFSETQ. CDR3: CASSLARGSHSYEQYF. DNA for the CDR3: TGCGCCAGCAGCTTGGCCCGGGGCAGCCACTCCTACGAGCAGTACTTC.

The rearrangement uses TRBV4-1 and TRBJ1-5, with a possible D match to TRBD1 (5 bases). The CDR3 sequence is 14 residues long. The germline V gene encodes CDR1 MGHRA and CDR2 YSYEKL. V gave up 0 bases and J gave up 7 bases, with 10 bases separating them. CDR3 sequence (DNA): TGCGCCAGCAGCCAAGAACGGGCAGGGCAGCCCCAGCATTTT. This translates into CASSQERAGQPQHF.

The J gene is TRBJ2-7, the V gene TRBV4-3, with D unresolved. Germline CDR1 and CDR2: LGHNA and YSLEER. This CDR3 is built from 16 residues. The germline V and J ends were trimmed by 0 bases and 0 bases, with 12 bases remaining between them. The CDR3 loop reads CASSQEGTNPSYEQYF. The DNA for the CDR3 is TGCGCCAGCAGCCAAGAGGGTACTAATCCCTCCTACGAGCAGTACTTC.

This rearrangement joins TRBV15 to TRBJ2-5; D perhaps matches TRBD1 (6 bases). Trimming took off 1 base at V and 4 bases at J, with 13 bases between the two ends. Per the germline V gene, CDR1 is LNHNV and CDR2 is YYDKDF (reference sequence). The CDR3 is 15 amino acids. Here the CDR3 reads CATSRGPQGTETQYF. The CDR3 coding sequence is TGTGCCACCAGCAGAGGCCCGCAGGGGACAGAGACCCAGTACTTC.

The chain uses TRBV28 and TRBJ1-4, with D perhaps TRBD1 (6 bases). Germline CDR1 is MDHEN and CDR2 is SYDVKM. The CDR3 runs 16 residues. V lost 6 bases, J lost 0 bases, and 14 bases lay in between. The CDR3 sequence: CASSSPGQTTNEKLFF. The DNA of the CDR3 is TGTGCCAGCAGCTCACCAGGACAGACAACTAATGAAAAACTGTTTTTT.